Each of the 9 T cell receptor beta chains below was sequenced from the same sample in a study of CD8+CD57+ T cells in acquired aplastic anemia. Patients chosen for sequencing had shown CD8+CD57+ cell expansion by flow cytometry. CDR3 and TCR beta VDJ profiling relied on a genomic DNA template. TCRdb independently ran MiXCR on the reads; one entry per CDR3 protein. Of some 200,000 distinct CDR3 sequences listed, nearly 50% were seen once; the top ten hold about 9.5%. The sequenced sample was sorted CD4+, CD8+, or CD8+CD57+ T cells (not recorded which) from PBMCs. Receptors originate from a human donor with aplastic anemia.

This clonotype was observed at least ten times. V usage is TRBV9 and J usage is TRBJ1-6, with D tentatively TRBD1 (5 bases). The V end lost 0 bases, the J end lost 5 bases, and 9 bases lay between the germline ends. Germline V gene data show CDR1 as SGDLS and CDR2 as YYNGEE. This CDR3 has 15 residues. The CDR3 spells CASSVAEGNNSPLHF. As DNA, the CDR3 is TGTGCCAGCAGCGTAGCTGAGGGGAATAATTCACCCCTCCACTTT.

The gene calls are TRBV10-3 and TRBJ1-6, with D perhaps matching TRBD1 (6 bases). Looked up from germline, CDR1 is ENHRY and CDR2 is SYGVKD. This CDR3 region has 15 residues. V was shortened by 9 bases and J by 10 bases, with 22 bases between the two germline ends. This chain's CDR3 is CAMKGGGQGVSPLHF. Written as DNA, the CDR3 is TGTGCCATGAAAGGGGGGGGGCAGGGAGTCTCACCCCTCCACTTT.

The chain links TRBV5-1 to TRBJ2-5, with a possible D match to TRBD2 (5 bases). CDR3 length equals 16 residues. The germline V and J ends were trimmed by 4 bases and 2 bases, with 18 bases remaining between them. Per germline, CDR1 SGHRS and CDR2 YFSETQ. CDR3 in DNA: TGCGCCAGCAGCCCAATAGTAGTAGGGAGTCAAGAGACCCAGTACTTC. It codes for CASSPIVVGSQETQYF.

About this clonotype itself: The conserved closing phenylalanine or tryptophan is absent in this CDR3, likely reflecting a read error. The chain couples TRBV10-3 to TRBJ2-5; D might be TRBD2 (6 bases). Trimming removed 4 bases at V and 5 bases at J, with 8 bases between. The CDR3 contains 12 residues. From germline, CDR1 is ENHRY and CDR2 SYGVKD. CDR3 in amino acids: CAISGGGETQYL. For the CDR3, the DNA is TGTGCCATCAGTGGTGGGGGGGAGACCCAGTACCTC.

V is TRBV10-3 and J is TRBJ1-6; D gene ambiguous. The CDR3 extends over 14 amino acids. Per the germline V gene, CDR1 is ENHRY and CDR2 is SYGVKD. Trimming removed 3 bases at V and 11 bases at J, with 14 bases between. Here the CDR3 reads CAISDGSTGTPLHF. As DNA, the CDR3 is TGTGCCATCAGTGACGGGTCCACGGGGACACCCCTCCACTTT.

Comments on this clonotype: This CDR3 is missing its conserved last phenylalanine or tryptophan, likely due to a read error. The gene calls are TRBV7-2 and TRBJ2-5, with D possibly matching TRBD2 (6 bases). The CDR3 is 15 amino acids. Trimming took off 3 bases at V and 2 bases at J, with 13 bases between the two ends. Germline assignment: CDR1 SGHTA and CDR2 FQGNSA. CDR3 coding DNA: TGTGCCAGCAGCTTGATGGCTAGCGAACAAGAGACCCAGTACCTC. Translated: CASSLMASEQETQYL.

V is TRBV7-2 and J is TRBJ1-5, with D possibly TRBD1 on 6 matching bases. The length of the CDR3 is 13 residues. V lost 6 bases, J lost 3 bases, and 9 bases lay in between. The germline CDR1 and CDR2 sequences are SGHTA and FQGNSA. The DNA for the CDR3 is TGTGCCAGCAGTCGGGGGGCCAATCAGCCCCAGCATTTT. It specifies CASSRGANQPQHF.

To note about this clonotype: Being one base from a much bigger clone, this may be a read error. The chain recombines TRBV19 with TRBJ2-3, with 12 bases lining up with TRBD1. CDR1 is LNHDA, CDR2 SQIVND, per germline (reference sequence). The CDR3 has 16 residues. J lost 4 bases, V lost 5 bases, and 7 bases had no gene match. As DNA, the CDR3 is TGTGCCAGTAGTGCCGGGACAGGGGGCTCCGCAGATACGCAGTATTTT. Translated, it gives CASSAGTGGSADTQYF. The complete variable domain, with remaining parts taken from reference TRBV19 and TRBJ2-3, reads DGGITQSPKYLFRKEGQNVTLSCEQNLNHDAMYWYRQDPGQGLRLIYYSQIVNDFQKGDIAEGYSVSREKKESFPLTVTSAQKNPTAFYLCASSAGTGGSADTQYFGPGTRLTVL.

This clonotype was counted ten times or more. The V call is TRBV10-2, the J call TRBJ2-4; D perhaps matches TRBD1 (5 bases). V was clipped by 0 bases and J by 0 bases, with 15 bases between them. Germline CDR1 WSHSY, CDR2 SAAADI. The CDR3 spans 18 residues. The CDR3: CASSESGPSELAKNIQYF. As DNA, the CDR3 is TGCGCCAGCAGTGAGTCGGGGCCGTCCGAACTAGCCAAAAACATTCAGTACTTC.